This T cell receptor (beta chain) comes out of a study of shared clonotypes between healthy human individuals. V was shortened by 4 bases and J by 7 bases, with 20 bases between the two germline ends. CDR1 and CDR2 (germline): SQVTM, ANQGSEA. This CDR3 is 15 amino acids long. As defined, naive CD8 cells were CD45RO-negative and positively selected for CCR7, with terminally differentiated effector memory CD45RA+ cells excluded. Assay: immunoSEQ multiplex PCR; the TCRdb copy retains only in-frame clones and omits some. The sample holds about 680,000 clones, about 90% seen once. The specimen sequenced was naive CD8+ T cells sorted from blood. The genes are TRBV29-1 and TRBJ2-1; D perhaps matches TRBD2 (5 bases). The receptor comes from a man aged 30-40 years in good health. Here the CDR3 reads CSVVTRDYSMNEQFF. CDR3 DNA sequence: TGCAGCGTTGTTACGAGGGATTATTCGATGAATGAGCAGTTCTTC.